This TCR beta chain was retrieved from a study of blood T cell repertoires in COVID-19. Whole-study context: Sites across the United States, Italy and Spain contributed samples from acute and convalescent COVID-19.

Trimming at V came to 4 bases and at J to 0 bases, leaving 8 bases not matched to a gene. This CDR3 comprises 16 residues. Germline V gives CDR1 SGHRS, CDR2 YFSETQ. Libraries were prepared by immunoSEQ multiplex PCR; TCRdb keeps only in-frame clonotypes and omits some of them. The table lists roughly 100,000 clones, approximately 86% of them singletons. V usage is TRBV5-1 and J usage is TRBJ2-3; 7 bases map to TRBD1. The receptor's source is a man older than 75 with acute or convalescent COVID-19. The specimen was peripheral blood. This CDR3 is CASSTGTATSTDTQYF. CDR3 bases: TGCGCCAGCAGCACCGGGACAGCTACTAGCACAGATACGCAGTATTTT. Based on the CDR3 plus reference TRBV5-1 and TRBJ2-3, the full variable domain is KAGVTQTPRYLIKTRGQQVTLSCSPISGHRSVSWYQQTPGQGLQFLFEYFSETQRNKGNFPGRFSGRQFSNSRSEMNVSTLELGDSALYLCASSTGTATSTDTQYFGPGTRLTVL.